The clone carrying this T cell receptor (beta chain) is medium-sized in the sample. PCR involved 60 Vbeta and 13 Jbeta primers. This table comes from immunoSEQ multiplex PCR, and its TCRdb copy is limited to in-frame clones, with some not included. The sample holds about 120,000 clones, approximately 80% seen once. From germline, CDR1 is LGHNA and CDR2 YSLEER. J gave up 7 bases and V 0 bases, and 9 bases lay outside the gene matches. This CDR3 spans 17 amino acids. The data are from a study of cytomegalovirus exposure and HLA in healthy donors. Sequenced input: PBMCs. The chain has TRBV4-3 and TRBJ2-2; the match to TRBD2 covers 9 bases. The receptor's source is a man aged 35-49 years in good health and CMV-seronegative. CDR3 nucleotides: TGCGCCAGCAGCCAAGATGCGGCGGGGGGGACGGTCGGGGAGCTGTTTTTT. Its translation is CASSQDAAGGTVGELFF.